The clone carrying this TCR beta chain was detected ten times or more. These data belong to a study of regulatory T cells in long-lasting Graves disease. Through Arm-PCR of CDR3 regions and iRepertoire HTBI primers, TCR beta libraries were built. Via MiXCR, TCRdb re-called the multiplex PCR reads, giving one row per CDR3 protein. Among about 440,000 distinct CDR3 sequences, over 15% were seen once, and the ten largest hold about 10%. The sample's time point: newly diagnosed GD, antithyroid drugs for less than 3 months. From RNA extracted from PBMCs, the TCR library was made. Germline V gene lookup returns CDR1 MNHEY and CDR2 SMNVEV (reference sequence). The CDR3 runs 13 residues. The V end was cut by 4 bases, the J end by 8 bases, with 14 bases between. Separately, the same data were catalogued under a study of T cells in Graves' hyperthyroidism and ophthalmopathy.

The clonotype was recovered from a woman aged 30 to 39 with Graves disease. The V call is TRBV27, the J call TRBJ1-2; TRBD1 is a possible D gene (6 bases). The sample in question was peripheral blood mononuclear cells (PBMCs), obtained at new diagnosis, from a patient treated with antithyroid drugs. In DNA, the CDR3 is TGTGCCAGCAGTTCCCAGGGGCGAAGAGGCTACACCTTC. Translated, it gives CASSSQGRRGYTF.